Shown below are 24 T cell receptor beta chains from a single sample sequenced in a study of blood T cell repertoires in COVID-19. Clones were sequenced by immunoSEQ multiplex PCR, and TCRdb holds only the in-frame ones, with some missing. The repertoire holds tens of thousands of clones, with around 77% as singletons. Sequenced input: peripheral blood. Source of these receptors: a man between 65 and 85 years old with COVID-19, enrolled during active disease.

The chain recombines TRBV23-1 with TRBJ1-5, with TRBD1 as a possible D gene (6 bases). TRBV23-1 is placed among ORFs of uncertain function. The length of the CDR3 is 16 residues. V gave up 2 bases and J gave up 0 bases, with 11 bases separating them. CDR3 in amino acids: CASSQLTGVSNQPQHF. The CDR3, as DNA: TGCGCCAGCAGTCAACTGACAGGCGTTAGCAATCAGCCCCAGCATTTT.

The chain carries TRBV20-1 and TRBJ2-7; 8 nucleotides agree with TRBD2. CDR1 and CDR2 (germline): DFQATT, SNEGSKA (reference sequence). CDR3 length equals 13 residues. V trimming: 3 bases; J trimming: 3 bases; junction bases outside the gene matches: 4. Here the CDR3 reads CSASPGGFYEQYF. The DNA for the CDR3 is TGCAGTGCTAGTCCGGGGGGGTTCTACGAGCAGTACTTC.

This chain links TRBV27 with TRBJ2-2; 7 nucleotides agree with TRBD1. Trimming cost V 8 bases and J 2 bases; bases outside gene matches: 8. The CDR3 loop spans 15 amino acids. Germline V gives CDR1 MNHEY, CDR2 SMNVEV (reference sequence). CDR3 in DNA: TGTGCCAGCGAACAGACAGGGATCAACACCGGGGAGCTGTTTTTT. This codes for CASEQTGINTGELFF.

The rearrangement joins TRBV27 to TRBJ2-7; D may be TRBD1 (5 bases). Germline-derived CDR1 and CDR2 are MNHEY and SMNVEV (reference sequence). The length of the CDR3 is 13 residues. The ends were cut back, 3 bases at V and 3 bases at J, with 9 bases in the middle. CDR3 sequence: CASSLVQGYEQYF. The CDR3 bases are TGTGCCAGCAGTTTGGTTCAGGGCTACGAGCAGTACTTC.

The V and J genes are TRBV5-4 and TRBJ1-1; 7 bases fit TRBD1. Germline lookup yields CDR1 SGHNT and CDR2 YYREEE (reference sequence). The CDR3 spans 15 residues. Trimming removed 4 bases from V and 4 bases from J; junction bases left unmatched: 10. The DNA for the CDR3 is TGTGCCAGCAGCCGCGAGACAGGGATGAGCACTGAAGCTTTCTTT. Translated: CASSRETGMSTEAFF.

The rearrangement uses TRBV28 and TRBJ2-6; D might be TRBD1 (6 bases). From germline, CDR1 is MDHEN and CDR2 SYDVKM. CDR3 length: 14 residues. The ends were cut back, 6 bases at V and 1 base at J, with 7 bases in the middle. CDR3 DNA sequence: TGTGCCAGCAGAACAGGGTCTGGGGCCAACGTCCTGACTTTC. This encodes CASRTGSGANVLTF.

As regards this clone: At one end, the junction sequence differs from germline, possibly due to a read error. J is TRBJ2-2 and V is TRBV15, with 8 nucleotides matching TRBD2. Germline values: CDR1 LNHNV, CDR2 YYDKDF (reference sequence). CDR3 length: 15 amino acids. The DNA of the CDR3 is TGTGCCACCAGCAGGCCGGGGGGGAACGCCGGGGAGCTGTTTTTT. It encodes CATSRPGGNAGELFF.

CDR3: CASSSEPLAGGVNEQFF. CDR3 DNA sequence: TGCGCCAGCAGCTCCGAACCCCTAGCGGGAGGGGTCAATGAGCAGTTCTTC. The V gene is TRBV5-1, the J gene TRBJ2-1; 12 nucleotides match TRBD2. V lost 3 bases, J lost 6 bases, and 10 bases stayed unmatched. The CDR3 extends over 17 amino acids. The germline V gene encodes CDR1 SGHRS and CDR2 YFSETQ.

The J gene is TRBJ1-1, the V gene TRBV11-2, with D unclear. The CDR3 is made up of 14 amino acids. CDR1 and CDR2 from the germline V gene are SGHAT and FQNNGV. V was cut by 0 bases and J by 5 bases, with 10 bases left in between. The CDR3 DNA sequence: TGTGCCAGCAGCTTAGATAAGAGGGATACTGAAGCTTTCTTT. This codes for CASSLDKRDTEAFF. Complete variable domain (other parts from reference TRBV11-2 and TRBJ1-1): EAGVAQSPRYKIIEKRQSVAFWCNPISGHATLYWYQQILGQGPKLLIQFQNNGVVDDSQLPKDRFSAERLKGVDSTLKIQPAKLEDSAVYLCASSLDKRDTEAFFGQGTRLTVV.

The CDR3 bases are TGCAGTGCTACGTCGGGACATGAAGCTTTCTTT. It specifies CSATSGHEAFF. The gene calls are TRBV20-1 and TRBJ1-1; D is possibly TRBD1 (6 bases). This CDR3 region has 11 residues. Between the trimmed V and J ends, which lost 4 bases and 7 bases, there was a span of 10 bases. Per the germline V gene, CDR1 is DFQATT and CDR2 is SNEGSKA (reference sequence).

This sequence joins TRBV13 and TRBJ2-1; 7 bases line up with TRBD1. The CDR3 covers 16 residues. V trimming: 5 bases; J trimming: 9 bases; junction bases outside the gene matches: 16. The germline gives CDR1 PRHDT, CDR2 FYEKMQ (reference sequence). The CDR3 loop is CASSPEWTGGLGEQFF. Written as DNA, the CDR3 is TGTGCCAGCAGCCCCGAGTGGACAGGAGGCCTGGGTGAGCAGTTCTTC.

This chain connects TRBV29-1 to TRBJ2-7; tentative D call: TRBD2 (6 bases). The CDR3 covers 13 residues. V lost 7 bases to trimming and J lost 3 bases, with 16 bases between them. Germline loops: CDR1 SQVTM, CDR2 ANQGSEA. This CDR3 is CSGLNGGGYEQYF. The CDR3 DNA follows: TGCAGCGGGCTCAATGGGGGAGGCTACGAGCAGTACTTC.

This clone is classed as medium-sized. The V gene is TRBV11-2, the J gene TRBJ1-2; 9 bases are shared with TRBD1. CDR3 length: 16 amino acids. After removal of 0 bases from V and 5 bases from J, the junction contained 7 bases not matched to a gene. In germline, CDR1 is SGHAT, CDR2 FQNNGV. The CDR3 region is CASSLEAGTGPYGYTF. The CDR3 nucleotides are TGTGCCAGCAGCTTAGAGGCCGGGACAGGGCCTTATGGCTACACCTTC.

The chain joins TRBV15 to TRBJ2-6, with no clear D. Germline CDR1 LNHNV, CDR2 YYDKDF (reference sequence). Trimming shortened V by 2 bases and J by 1 base, and 6 bases separated the two germline ends. The CDR3 totals 15 residues. Here the CDR3 reads CATSRSRSGANVLTF. The CDR3 DNA reads as TGTGCCACCAGCAGATCGAGGTCTGGGGCCAACGTCCTGACTTTC.

The chain recombines TRBV5-4 with TRBJ2-1; 8 bases are a match to TRBD2. The CDR3 runs 15 residues. The V gene end was trimmed by 0 bases and the J gene end by 10 bases; junction bases not matched to a gene: 9. The germline CDR1 and CDR2 sequences are SGHNT and YYREEE (reference sequence). As DNA, the CDR3 is TGTGCCAGCAGCTTGGGAGGGACTAGTCATCCGGAGCAGTTCTTC. Its translation: CASSLGGTSHPEQFF. Full variable domain (missing parts from reference TRBV5-4 and TRBJ2-1): ETGVTQSPTHLIKTRGQQVTLRCSSQSGHNTVSWYQQALGQGPQFIFQYYREEENGRGNFPPRFSGLQFPNYSSELNVNALELDDSALYLCASSLGGTSHPEQFFGPGTRLTVL.

The V gene is TRBV5-1, the J gene TRBJ1-4, with 7 positions matching TRBD1. The CDR3 length is 14 residues. Germline V gene sequence: CDR1 SGHRS, CDR2 YFSETQ. V gave up 6 bases and J gave up 8 bases; unmatched junction bases: 10. The CDR3 protein is CASKTGTVGEKLFF. The CDR3, as DNA: TGCGCCAGCAAAACCGGGACAGTAGGCGAAAAACTGTTTTTT.

The chain uses TRBV27 and TRBJ2-7, with 7 bases fitting TRBD2. The V gene end was trimmed by 5 bases and the J gene end by 7 bases; junction bases not matched to a gene: 8. Germline loops: CDR1 MNHEY, CDR2 SMNVEV (reference sequence). The CDR3 totals 13 residues. Written as DNA, the CDR3 is TGTGCCAGCAGTCTCCAGGTGGGAGGGGAGCAGTACTTC. Encoded protein: CASSLQVGGEQYF.

The chain couples TRBV28 to TRBJ1-4, with TRBD1 identical over 7 bases. Germline CDR1 MDHEN, CDR2 SYDVKM. CDR3 length: 15 amino acids. After removal of 6 bases from V and 0 bases from J, the junction contained 4 bases not matched to a gene. DNA for the CDR3: TGTGCCAGCAGCCTCCAGGGGGCAACTAATGAAAAACTGTTTTTT. This gives the protein CASSLQGATNEKLFF.

The rearrangement joins TRBV11-2 to TRBJ2-7; maybe TRBD1 (6 bases). CDR1 SGHAT and CDR2 FQNNGV come from the germline V gene. The CDR3 spans 14 residues. The V end was cut by 3 bases, the J end by 3 bases, with 12 bases between. CDR3 coding DNA: TGTGCCAGCAGCTTGATAGGACAGAGCTACGAGCAGTACTTC. Translated: CASSLIGQSYEQYF.

V is TRBV5-1 and J is TRBJ2-3, with 7 nucleotides matching TRBD1. V shed 0 bases and J 4 bases; nucleotides not matched to a gene: 5. This CDR3 has 15 amino acids. Germline CDR1 SGHRS, CDR2 YFSETQ. CDR3 residues: CASSLGGQTSDTQYF. CDR3 nucleotide sequence: TGCGCCAGCAGCTTGGGGGGACAGACCTCAGATACGCAGTATTTT.

This clone has only one observation. This chain joins TRBV28 and TRBJ2-7; 8 positions agree with TRBD1. Germline CDR1 reads MDHEN; CDR2 reads SYDVKM. V shed 3 bases, J shed 4 bases, and the junction held 5 bases outside the gene matches. The CDR3 runs 14 residues. The CDR3 region has the DNA TGTGCCAGCAGTTTGTGGGACAGGCTGTACGAGCAGTACTTC. Translation: CASSLWDRLYEQYF.

The chain uses TRBV6-5 and TRBJ2-3; no firm D call. Trimming took 0 bases from V and 5 from J, leaving 6 bases between them. Germline V lookup: CDR1 MNHEY, CDR2 SVGAGI. This CDR3 is built from 13 residues. The CDR3 region is CASSYSKRDTQYF. The CDR3, as DNA: TGTGCCAGCAGTTACTCGAAGCGAGATACGCAGTATTTT.

The V call is TRBV19, the J call TRBJ2-1; a weak D match, TRBD2 (6 bases). The germline gives CDR1 LNHDA, CDR2 SQIVND (reference sequence). Trimming removed 2 bases at V and 2 bases at J, with 10 bases between. This CDR3 contains 15 residues. The CDR3 DNA sequence: TGTGCCAGTAGTATAATTACGGGAGCCTACAATGAGCAGTTCTTC. This encodes CASSIITGAYNEQFF.

CDR3 amino acids: CASSRAGDEQFF. The CDR3 bases are TGTGCCAGCAGTCGTGCGGGAGACGAGCAGTTCTTC. The V gene is TRBV2, the J gene TRBJ2-1, with 7 bases that match TRBD2. The CDR3 consists of 12 residues. Losses at the gene ends were 5 bases for V and 10 bases for J; bases not matched to a gene: 5. Germline V lookup: CDR1 SNHLY, CDR2 FYNNEI.